The 30 T cell receptor beta chains in this list originate from one sample, sequenced in a study of technical replicates of blood from several donors. Assay: immunoSEQ multiplex PCR; the TCRdb copy retains only in-frame clones and omits some. The sample shows 75,000 to 90,000 clones, about 96% of them seen only once. Material: T cells isolated from PBMCs. The receptors stem from a human donor in good health.

The chain recombines TRBV11-3 with TRBJ2-7; D may be TRBD1 (5 bases). The CDR3 is made up of 13 amino acids. The V gene lost 5 bases and the J gene lost 3 bases, with 11 bases spanning the gap. CDR1 and CDR2 from the germline V gene are SGHNT and YENEEA. DNA of the CDR3: TGTGCCAGCAGCACCGACAGTTACTACGAGCAGTACTTC. It specifies CASSTDSYYEQYF. Based on the CDR3 plus reference TRBV11-3 and TRBJ2-7, the full variable domain is EAGVVQSPRYKIIEKKQPVAFWCNPISGHNTLYWYLQNLGQGPELLIRYENEEAVDDSQLPKDRFSAERLKGVDSTLKIQPAELGDSAVYLCASSTDSYYEQYFGPGTRLTVT.

The chain joins TRBV13 to TRBJ1-2; 7 bases line up with TRBD1. From germline, CDR1 is PRHDT and CDR2 FYEKMQ (reference sequence). The CDR3 totals 14 residues. J was trimmed by 7 bases and V by 10 bases; bases with no gene match: 15. The CDR3 DNA reads TGTGCCATCAAAAGAGGGGGCGCAGGAAGTGGCTACACCTTC. Encoded protein: CAIKRGGAGSGYTF.

The chain employs TRBV6-5 and TRBJ1-2; D might be TRBD1 (5 bases). The germline CDR1 and CDR2 sequences are MNHEY and SVGAGI. The germline V and J ends were trimmed by 6 bases and 6 bases, with 14 bases remaining between them. The CDR3 consists of 13 residues. In nucleotides, the CDR3 is TGTGCCAGCAGACAACTCAGGGTTGATGGCTACACCTTC. It specifies CASRQLRVDGYTF.

The rearrangement joins TRBV11-2 to TRBJ2-1; 10 nucleotides match TRBD1. This CDR3 has 13 amino acids. Trimming took 4 bases from V and 9 from J; bases not matched to a gene: 3. Germline loops: CDR1 SGHAT, CDR2 FQNNGV. CDR3 region: CASSYDRGPEQFF. CDR3 sequence (DNA): TGTGCCAGCAGCTACGACAGGGGGCCTGAGCAGTTCTTC. Complete variable domain (other parts from reference TRBV11-2 and TRBJ2-1): EAGVAQSPRYKIIEKRQSVAFWCNPISGHATLYWYQQILGQGPKLLIQFQNNGVVDDSQLPKDRFSAERLKGVDSTLKIQPAKLEDSAVYLCASSYDRGPEQFFGPGTRLTVL.

This clone was seen just once. V gene TRBV28 combines with J gene TRBJ1-5; D is unresolved. Looked up from germline, CDR1 is MDHEN and CDR2 is SYDVKM. Between the trimmed V and J ends, which lost 3 bases and 3 bases, there was a span of 9 bases. The CDR3 length is 14 residues. CDR3 region: CASSFQVLNQPQHF. The CDR3, as DNA: TGTGCCAGCAGTTTTCAGGTTCTCAATCAGCCCCAGCATTTT.

This rearrangement joins TRBV10-1 to TRBJ2-7, with D uncertain. Germline V CDR1 and CDR2: WNHNN, SYGVQD (reference sequence). The CDR3 runs to 14 residues. V was clipped by 0 bases and J by 3 bases, with 9 bases between them. The CDR3 is CASSESGSGYEQYF. CDR3 nucleotide sequence: TGCGCCAGCAGTGAGTCGGGCAGTGGCTACGAGCAGTACTTC.

The chain joins TRBV4-3 to TRBJ2-5, with TRBD2 matching over 9 bases. The CDR3 sequence is 15 residues long. CDR1 LGHNA and CDR2 YSLEER come from the germline V gene. V was pared by 0 bases and J by 5 bases, with 4 bases of the junction left unmatched. This chain's CDR3 is CASSQDSGLAETQYF. CDR3 DNA: TGCGCCAGCAGCCAAGATTCCGGACTAGCGGAGACCCAGTACTTC.

V usage is TRBV11-2 and J usage is TRBJ1-2; D unresolved. CDR1 SGHAT and CDR2 FQNNGV come from the germline V gene. The CDR3 has 13 residues. The V gene lost 5 bases and the J gene lost 6 bases, with 13 bases spanning the gap. Here the CDR3 DNA reads TGTGCCAGCAGCCCTCCAACATATGATGGCTACACCTTC. It encodes CASSPPTYDGYTF.

In DNA form, the CDR3 reads TGTGCCAGCACCCCGACAGGGGGCATGGGCTACACCTTC. Translation gives CASTPTGGMGYTF. This chain connects TRBV27 to TRBJ1-2, with 10 bases matching TRBD1. J lost 8 bases, V lost 7 bases, and 7 bases had no gene match. The CDR3 is 13 amino acids. Germline V gene sequence: CDR1 MNHEY, CDR2 SMNVEV (reference sequence).

The V call is TRBV5-1, the J call TRBJ2-5, with D possibly being TRBD2 (5 bases). The V end was cut by 1 base, the J end by 4 bases, with 8 bases between. Germline-derived CDR1 and CDR2 are SGHRS and YFSETQ. The CDR3 spans 13 residues. The chain's CDR3 is CASSLSAGETQYF. For the CDR3, the DNA is TGCGCCAGCAGCTTGTCTGCGGGAGAGACCCAGTACTTC.

The V and J genes are TRBV6-1 and TRBJ2-1; 7 nucleotides align to TRBD2. The CDR3 is made up of 15 amino acids. Germline trimming cut 5 bases from V and 4 bases from J; bases unmatched to any gene: 8. Germline values: CDR1 MNHNS, CDR2 SASEGT. This chain's CDR3 is CASSLERGFYNEQFF. CDR3 nucleotides: TGTGCCAGCAGTTTAGAGCGGGGATTTTACAATGAGCAGTTCTTC.

The genes are TRBV28 and TRBJ2-3; D gene ambiguous. This CDR3 contains 16 residues. Per germline, CDR1 MDHEN and CDR2 SYDVKM. V was trimmed by 1 base and J by 2 bases, leaving 13 bases between them. The CDR3 coding sequence is TGTGCCAGCAGTTTATTTGAGGTCGGGTCCACAGATACGCAGTATTTT. Translation: CASSLFEVGSTDTQYF.

The chain uses TRBV7-8 and TRBJ1-5, with D perhaps matching TRBD1 (6 bases). The V and J ends lost 5 bases and 2 bases respectively, with 13 bases between them. This CDR3 comprises 15 residues. Germline CDR1 and CDR2: SGHVS and FQNEAQ. The DNA for the CDR3 is TGTGCCAGCAGCCCGCGACAGGAACGCAATCAGCCCCAGCATTTT. Translated: CASSPRQERNQPQHF.

The chain uses TRBV4-1 and TRBJ2-1, with TRBD2 matching 11 bases. The CDR3 is 15 amino acids. The V gene end was trimmed by 4 bases and the J gene end by 7 bases; junction bases not matched to a gene: 6. Germline values: CDR1 MGHRA, CDR2 YSYEKL. The CDR3 reads CASSLQIAGGNEQFF. Written as DNA, the CDR3 is TGCGCCAGCAGCCTACAGATAGCGGGAGGGAATGAGCAGTTCTTC.

This chain links TRBV30 with TRBJ2-2; 8 nucleotides line up with TRBD2. The V segment lost 4 bases and the J segment 7 bases; nucleotides outside the gene matches: 2. CDR3 length equals 12 residues. Germline CDR1 reads GTSNPN; CDR2 reads SVGIG (reference sequence). CDR3 region: CAWTSGHGELFF. The CDR3, as DNA: TGTGCCTGGACTAGCGGGCACGGGGAGCTGTTTTTT.

J is TRBJ2-7 and V is TRBV6-5; 7 bases align to TRBD1. The germline V gene has CDR1 MNHEY and CDR2 SVGAGI. The CDR3 loop spans 13 amino acids. Trimming took 5 bases from V and 3 from J; bases not matched to a gene: 4. The CDR3 DNA is TGTGCCAGCAGTCGGGACAGCTACTACGAGCAGTACTTC. It specifies CASSRDSYYEQYF.

The chain has TRBV29-1 and TRBJ2-3; 12 bases line up with TRBD2. CDR1 is SQVTM and CDR2 is ANQGSEA in the germline V gene. CDR3 length: 17 amino acids. Trimming removed 0 bases from V and 1 base from J; junction bases left unmatched: 5. The CDR3 reads CSVEDRLAGERTDTQYF. The CDR3 DNA is TGCAGCGTTGAAGATAGACTAGCGGGAGAGCGCACAGATACGCAGTATTTT.

The rearrangement uses TRBV16 and TRBJ1-2, with D hard to call. The germline V gene has CDR1 KGHSY and CDR2 FQNENV. Trimming took 0 bases from V and 5 from J, leaving 4 bases between them. The CDR3 is 12 amino acids. The CDR3: CASSQSIYGYTF. The CDR3 coding sequence is TGTGCCAGCAGCCAATCTATATATGGCTACACCTTC.

The chain has TRBV6-5 and TRBJ2-5; maybe TRBD2 (6 bases). The germline CDR1 and CDR2 sequences are MNHEY and SVGAGI. The ends were cut back, 8 bases at V and 4 bases at J, with 17 bases in the middle. The CDR3 runs to 14 residues. The CDR3, as DNA: TGTGCCAGCGAGGGGAGGAGGTTGGGAGAGACCCAGTACTTC. Residues: CASEGRRLGETQYF.

V gene TRBV29-1 combines with J gene TRBJ1-1, with 11 bases lining up with TRBD1. Germline V gene sequence: CDR1 SQVTM, CDR2 ANQGSEA. The CDR3 loop spans 14 amino acids. The junction had 5 bases not matched to a gene; V was cut back by 7 bases and J by 1 base. DNA of the CDR3: TGCAGCGGGCTCGGACAGGGGGCGAACACTGAAGCTTTCTTT. Amino acid sequence: CSGLGQGANTEAFF. Based on the CDR3 plus reference TRBV29-1 and TRBJ1-1, the full variable domain is SAVISQKPSRDICQRGTSLTIQCQVDSQVTMMFWYRQQPGQSLTLIATANQGSEATYESGFVIDKFPISRPNLTFSTLTVSNMSPEDSSIYLCSGLGQGANTEAFFGQGTRLTVV.

This clone was counted a single time. The V call is TRBV9, the J call TRBJ1-4; 7 nucleotides line up with TRBD1. This CDR3 is built from 15 residues. CDR1 is SGDLS and CDR2 is YYNGEE in the germline V gene. Trimming cost V 2 bases and J 5 bases; bases outside gene matches: 6. The CDR3 here is CASSVGTDPNEKLFF. The CDR3 bases are TGTGCCAGCAGCGTGGGGACAGATCCAAATGAAAAACTGTTTTTT.

The chain has TRBV4-3 and TRBJ2-7, with a possible D match to TRBD1 (6 bases). Germline values: CDR1 LGHNA, CDR2 YSLEER. The CDR3 covers 15 residues. Trimming shortened V by 0 bases and J by 3 bases, and 12 bases separated the two germline ends. The CDR3 sequence is CASSQDLTGLYEQYF. CDR3 coding DNA: TGCGCCAGCAGCCAAGATCTGACAGGTCTCTACGAGCAGTACTTC.

The CDR3 loop is CASSQRLLAGGSETQYF. CDR3 nucleotides: TGCGCCAGCAGCCAACGACTTCTAGCGGGAGGGTCTGAGACCCAGTACTTC. This chain joins TRBV4-1 and TRBJ2-5; 12 bases map to TRBD2. This CDR3 region has 17 residues. Germline trimming cut 2 bases from V and 5 bases from J; bases unmatched to any gene: 9. Germline V CDR1 and CDR2: MGHRA, YSYEKL.

This clone was recorded only once. This chain links TRBV29-1 with TRBJ2-5; TRBD1 aligns across 8 bases. CDR1 and CDR2 from the germline V gene are SQVTM and ANQGSEA. CDR3 length: 12 amino acids. The junction had 3 bases not matched to a gene; V was cut back by 5 bases and J by 4 bases. CDR3 amino acids: CSVQGAGETQYF. In nucleotides, the CDR3 is TGCAGCGTTCAGGGGGCGGGAGAGACCCAGTACTTC.

The chain has TRBV5-5 and TRBJ1-2, with TRBD1 identical over 9 bases. V dropped 0 bases and J dropped 7; count of bases not matched to a gene: 4. Germline V gene data show CDR1 as SGHKS and CDR2 as YYEKEE (reference sequence). This CDR3 has 14 amino acids. CDR3 residues: CASSLGTGGGGYTF. The CDR3, as DNA: TGTGCCAGCAGCTTGGGTACAGGGGGCGGTGGCTACACCTTC.

The J gene is TRBJ2-2, the V gene TRBV11-2; 10 bases agree with TRBD2. The germline CDR1 and CDR2 sequences are SGHAT and FQNNGV. Trimming at V came to 1 base and at J to 7 bases, leaving 6 bases not matched to a gene. This CDR3 is built from 16 residues. The CDR3: CASSLGSSGSDGELFF. CDR3 in DNA: TGTGCCAGCAGCTTAGGATCTAGCGGGAGTGACGGGGAGCTGTTTTTT.

V usage is TRBV5-1 and J usage is TRBJ2-2; maybe TRBD1 (6 bases). The V gene lost 4 bases and the J gene lost 7 bases, with 14 bases spanning the gap. Germline CDR1 and CDR2: SGHRS and YFSETQ. This CDR3 is 14 amino acids long. This chain's CDR3 is CASSPDRMGGELFF. CDR3 DNA sequence: TGCGCCAGCAGCCCAGACAGGATGGGCGGGGAGCTGTTTTTT.

This clone was detected only once. The gene calls are TRBV28 and TRBJ1-2; no firm D call. The length of the CDR3 is 13 residues. The V gene lost 5 bases and the J gene lost 5 bases, with 12 bases spanning the gap. Germline CDR1 MDHEN, CDR2 SYDVKM. This CDR3 reads CASSLPLDYGYTF. The CDR3 DNA reads TGTGCCAGCAGTCTCCCATTAGATTATGGCTACACCTTC.

This chain connects TRBV19 to TRBJ2-1; no definite D call. Germline CDR1 is LNHDA and CDR2 is SQIVND (reference sequence). The germline V and J ends were trimmed by 3 bases and 0 bases, with 6 bases remaining between them. The CDR3 spans 14 residues. Here the CDR3 DNA reads TGTGCCAGTAGTATCCCTCTCTCCTACAATGAGCAGTTCTTC. Protein product: CASSIPLSYNEQFF.

V gene TRBV11-3 combines with J gene TRBJ2-7; 7 bases fit TRBD2. Trimming removed 5 bases from V and 5 bases from J; junction bases left unmatched: 15. This CDR3 spans 16 amino acids. Germline loops: CDR1 SGHNT, CDR2 YENEEA. The CDR3, as DNA: TGTGCCAGCAGCAACTACCCGACTAGCTTCTTCCACGAGCAGTACTTC. The encoded protein is CASSNYPTSFFHEQYF. Supplemented by reference TRBV11-3 and TRBJ2-7, the full variable domain reads EAGVVQSPRYKIIEKKQPVAFWCNPISGHNTLYWYLQNLGQGPELLIRYENEEAVDDSQLPKDRFSAERLKGVDSTLKIQPAELGDSAVYLCASSNYPTSFFHEQYFGPGTRLTVT.